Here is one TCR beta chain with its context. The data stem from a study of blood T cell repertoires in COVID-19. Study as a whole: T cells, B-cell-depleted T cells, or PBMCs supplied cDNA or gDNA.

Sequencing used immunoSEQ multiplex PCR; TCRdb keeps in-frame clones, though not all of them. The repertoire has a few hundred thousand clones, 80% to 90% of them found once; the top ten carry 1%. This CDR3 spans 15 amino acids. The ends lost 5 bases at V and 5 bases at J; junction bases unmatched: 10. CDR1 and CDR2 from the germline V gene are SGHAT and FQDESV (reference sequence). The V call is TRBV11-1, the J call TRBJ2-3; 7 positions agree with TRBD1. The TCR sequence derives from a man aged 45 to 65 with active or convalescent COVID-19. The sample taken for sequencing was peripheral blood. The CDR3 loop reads CASSLDRVIGDTQYF. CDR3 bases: TGTGCCAGCAGCCTCGACAGGGTCATAGGAGATACGCAGTATTTT.